These 27 T cell receptor beta chains came from one sample sequenced in a study of blood T cell repertoires in COVID-19. Here immunoSEQ multiplex PCR was the method, and the copy in TCRdb shows in-frame clones only, minus some. The sample has more than 85,000 clones; about nine tenths are singletons. The sample consisted of peripheral blood. These receptors originate from a woman aged 45-65 years with COVID-19, enrolled during active disease.

V gene TRBV6-2 or TRBV6-3 combines with J gene TRBJ1-1, with D possibly being TRBD1 (6 bases). Trimming cost V 1 base and J 4 bases, with 13 bases left between them. The length of the CDR3 is 15 residues. Germline V gene lookup returns CDR1 MNHEY and CDR2 SVGEGT. The chain's CDR3 is CASSYLQGVPTEAFF. Written as DNA, the CDR3 is TGTGCCAGCAGTTACTTACAGGGTGTACCCACTGAAGCTTTCTTT.

The chain has TRBV9 and TRBJ1-3, with TRBD1 identical over 7 bases. There are 15 residues in the CDR3. J gave up 2 bases and V 0 bases, and 2 bases lay outside the gene matches. CDR1 and CDR2 (germline): SGDLS, YYNGEE. The CDR3 sequence: CASSVVGTAGNTIYF. For the CDR3, the DNA is TGTGCCAGCAGCGTAGTCGGGACAGCTGGAAACACCATATATTTT.

This clone has a single count. The chain is built from TRBV11-3 and TRBJ2-5; D possibly corresponds to TRBD1 (6 bases). V shed 1 base and J shed 1 base, with 7 bases lying between them. CDR3 length: 14 amino acids. Germline assignment: CDR1 SGHNT and CDR2 YENEEA. The CDR3 coding sequence is TGTGCCAGCAGCTTAGTACAGGGCCAAGAGACCCAGTACTTC. Amino acid sequence: CASSLVQGQETQYF.

The chain couples TRBV30 to TRBJ1-3; D gene ambiguous. Germline values: CDR1 GTSNPN, CDR2 SVGIG (reference sequence). The CDR3 is 13 amino acids. V lost 0 bases and J lost 9, with 12 bases in between. CDR3 sequence reads: CAWSVPPVGTIYF. The CDR3 DNA sequence: TGTGCCTGGAGTGTACCCCCGGTTGGCACCATATATTTT.

This chain joins TRBV6-6 and TRBJ1-1; TRBD1 aligns across 9 bases. J was trimmed by 4 bases and V by 7 bases; bases with no gene match: 7. This CDR3 contains 14 residues. Per germline, CDR1 MNHNY and CDR2 SVGAGI (reference sequence). Written as DNA, the CDR3 is TGTGCCAGCACCATCACAGGGGGCGGCACTGAAGCTTTCTTT. This codes for CASTITGGGTEAFF.

This chain joins TRBV7-3 and TRBJ1-1; no definite D call. This CDR3 is built from 13 residues. The germline V and J ends were trimmed by 2 bases and 0 bases, with 4 bases remaining between them. Germline CDR1 is SGHTA and CDR2 is FQGTGA. The CDR3 here is CASSLQVNTEAFF. In DNA, the CDR3 is TGTGCCAGCAGCTTACAGGTGAACACTGAAGCTTTCTTT.

This chain uses TRBV18 with TRBJ2-4; tentative D call: TRBD1 (5 bases). The CDR3 sequence is 16 residues long. CDR1 KGHSH and CDR2 LQKENI come from the germline V gene. V dropped 3 bases and J dropped 3 bases, with 15 bases sitting between them. The CDR3: CASSPPGSLVKNIQYF. CDR3 coding DNA: TGTGCCAGCTCACCGCCAGGGTCTTTGGTCAAAAACATTCAGTACTTC.

The chain has TRBV5-1 and TRBJ2-5, with D possibly being TRBD2 (7 bases). V gave up 6 bases and J gave up 4 bases, with 16 bases separating them. In germline, CDR1 is SGHRS, CDR2 YFSETQ. The CDR3 runs to 14 residues. The CDR3 loop reads CASIKGGAGETQYF. For the CDR3, the DNA is TGCGCCAGCATAAAGGGGGGGGCCGGAGAGACCCAGTACTTC.

This chain uses TRBV7-9 with TRBJ1-2, with TRBD1 matching over 7 bases. CDR3 length: 13 residues. Germline CDR1 is SEHNR and CDR2 is FQNEAQ (reference sequence). The trim removed 4 bases at V and 8 bases at J, leaving 7 bases unmatched. The CDR3 sequence is CASSSTGFPGYTF. DNA of the CDR3: TGTGCCAGCAGCTCGACAGGGTTCCCCGGCTACACCTTC. The full variable domain, rest sourced from reference TRBV7-9 and TRBJ1-2, is DTGVSQNPRHKITKRGQNVTFRCDPISEHNRLYWYRQTLGQGPEFLTYFQNEAQLEKSRLLSDRFSAERPKGSFSTLEIQRTEQGDSAMYLCASSSTGFPGYTFGSGTRLTVV.

The rearrangement links TRBV11-2 to TRBJ2-3, with TRBD2 identical over 8 bases. The CDR3 extends over 16 amino acids. After removal of 5 bases from V and 2 bases from J, the junction contained 9 bases not matched to a gene. Germline V gene data show CDR1 as SGHAT and CDR2 as FQNNGV. The CDR3 sequence is CASSPQAGVFTDTQYF. For the CDR3, the DNA is TGTGCCAGCAGCCCTCAAGCGGGGGTTTTCACAGATACGCAGTATTTT. Filled out from reference TRBV11-2 and TRBJ2-3, the complete variable domain reads EAGVAQSPRYKIIEKRQSVAFWCNPISGHATLYWYQQILGQGPKLLIQFQNNGVVDDSQLPKDRFSAERLKGVDSTLKIQPAKLEDSAVYLCASSPQAGVFTDTQYFGPGTRLTVL.

CDR3 sequence: CASSAGQGTGKLFF. CDR3 DNA: TGTGCCAGCAGCGCTGGACAGGGGACGGGAAAACTGTTTTTT. This chain connects TRBV7-6 to TRBJ1-4; 9 bases align to TRBD1. Germline V gives CDR1 SGHVS, CDR2 FNYEAQ. The length of the CDR3 is 14 residues. The ends lost 5 bases at V and 10 bases at J; junction bases unmatched: 8.

V is TRBV3-1 (or the pseudogene TRBV3-2) and J is TRBJ1-2; D gene uncertain. V gave up 5 bases and J gave up 7 bases, with 14 bases separating them. Germline V gives CDR1 LGHDT, CDR2 YNNKEL (reference sequence). The CDR3 has 13 residues. The CDR3 loop reads CASSLTIAFGYTF. The CDR3 DNA reads as TGTGCCAGCAGCTTAACTATAGCGTTTGGCTACACCTTC.

Only one count was recorded for this clone. The chain recombines TRBV4-1 with TRBJ2-5; 16 nucleotides align to TRBD2. CDR1 is MGHRA, CDR2 YSYEKL, per germline. The V segment lost 0 bases and the J segment 4 bases; nucleotides outside the gene matches: 5. The CDR3 is made up of 18 amino acids. CDR3 residues: CASSQEGLAGGQGETQYF. The DNA of the CDR3 is TGCGCCAGCAGCCAAGAGGGACTAGCGGGGGGGCAGGGAGAGACCCAGTACTTC.

The chain employs TRBV7-9 and TRBJ1-4; a weak D match, TRBD1 (6 bases). From germline, CDR1 is SEHNR and CDR2 FQNEAQ (reference sequence). This CDR3 region has 14 residues. V was shortened by 2 bases and J by 6 bases, with 10 bases between the two germline ends. CDR3 DNA sequence: TGTGCCAGCAGCTTACAGGGGATGGATGAAAAACTGTTTTTT. Encoded protein: CASSLQGMDEKLFF.

The chain recombines TRBV5-1 with TRBJ2-3; tentatively, D is TRBD2 (6 bases). The germline gives CDR1 SGHRS, CDR2 YFSETQ. Trimming cost V 6 bases and J 0 bases, with 11 bases left between them. The CDR3 consists of 14 residues. The CDR3 region has the DNA TGCGCCAGCAAGGAGGGGCGAAGCACAGATACGCAGTATTTT. It yields the protein CASKEGRSTDTQYF. Filled out from reference TRBV5-1 and TRBJ2-3, the complete variable domain reads KAGVTQTPRYLIKTRGQQVTLSCSPISGHRSVSWYQQTPGQGLQFLFEYFSETQRNKGNFPGRFSGRQFSNSRSEMNVSTLELGDSALYLCASKEGRSTDTQYFGPGTRLTVL.

J is TRBJ2-2 and V is TRBV3-1 (or the pseudogene TRBV3-2); maybe TRBD1 (6 bases). CDR1 and CDR2 from the germline V gene are LGHDT and YNNKEL (reference sequence). V shed 4 bases and J shed 6 bases, with 9 bases lying between them. The CDR3 contains 13 residues. CDR3 amino acids: CASSRTGSGELFF. In DNA, the CDR3 is TGTGCCAGCAGCCGAACAGGGTCCGGGGAGCTGTTTTTT.

This rearrangement joins TRBV30 to TRBJ2-7; 9 bases map to TRBD1. This CDR3 region has 16 residues. Germline CDR1 is GTSNPN and CDR2 is SVGIG (reference sequence). Trimming at V came to 3 bases and at J to 2 bases, leaving 11 bases not matched to a gene. CDR3 sequence (DNA): TGTGCCTGGAGAGAGCGGACGGGGACAGGGACCTACGAGCAGTACTTC. Translating gives CAWRERTGTGTYEQYF.

In DNA, the CDR3 is TGTGCCAGCAGCTTCAGGGCCAACACAGATACGCAGTATTTT. Protein sequence: CASSFRANTDTQYF. This chain uses TRBV7-2 with TRBJ2-3, with D perhaps matching TRBD1 (5 bases). The CDR3 covers 14 residues. The germline V gene has CDR1 SGHTA and CDR2 FQGNSA. V was clipped by 3 bases and J by 2 bases, with 9 bases between them.

V and J are TRBV9 and TRBJ1-3; 8 positions agree with TRBD1. V dropped 4 bases and J dropped 2; count of bases not matched to a gene: 5. CDR1 and CDR2 from the germline V gene are SGDLS and YYNGEE. The CDR3 sequence is 15 residues long. The CDR3 region has the DNA TGTGCCAGCAGCCTTCAGGGGGCTCCTGGAAACACCATATATTTT. Protein: CASSLQGAPGNTIYF.

The rearrangement links TRBV27 to TRBJ1-6, with D unclear. Germline V gene sequence: CDR1 MNHEY, CDR2 SMNVEV (reference sequence). The length of the CDR3 is 14 residues. V was shortened by 6 bases and J by 6 bases, with 12 bases between the two germline ends. The CDR3 region is CASSVRRSNSPLHF. The CDR3 nucleotides are TGTGCCAGCAGCGTCAGGAGGAGTAATTCACCCCTCCACTTT.

The chain carries TRBV7-9 and TRBJ2-2; no reliable D call. Germline V gene data show CDR1 as SEHNR and CDR2 as FQNEAQ (reference sequence). V was shortened by 3 bases and J by 0 bases, with 8 bases between the two germline ends. CDR3 length: 15 residues. The CDR3 sequence is CASSFSTPNTGELFF. The CDR3 DNA reads as TGTGCCAGCAGCTTTAGTACTCCGAACACCGGGGAGCTGTTTTTT. Full variable domain (outside the CDR3, taken from reference TRBV7-9 and TRBJ2-2): DTGVSQNPRHKITKRGQNVTFRCDPISEHNRLYWYRQTLGQGPEFLTYFQNEAQLEKSRLLSDRFSAERPKGSFSTLEIQRTEQGDSAMYLCASSFSTPNTGELFFGEGSRLTVL.

The gene calls are TRBV10-3 and TRBJ2-3, with a tentative D call TRBD1 (6 bases). Germline V lookup: CDR1 ENHRY, CDR2 SYGVKD. The V end was cut by 3 bases, the J end by 2 bases, with 12 bases between. The CDR3 spans 15 residues. CDR3 amino acids: CAISDTGQSTDTQYF. As DNA, the CDR3 is TGTGCCATCAGTGATACAGGACAGTCCACAGATACGCAGTATTTT.

The V and J genes are TRBV19 and TRBJ2-1; the match to TRBD2 covers 11 bases. The CDR3 is 15 residues long. Per germline, CDR1 LNHDA and CDR2 SQIVND (reference sequence). The ends lost 7 bases at V and 2 bases at J; junction bases unmatched: 4. CDR3 nucleotide sequence: TGTGCCAGTACCCTAGCGGGGGGCACCTACAATGAGCAGTTCTTC. Amino acids: CASTLAGGTYNEQFF. The variable domain in full, completed from reference TRBV19 and TRBJ2-1, reads DGGITQSPKYLFRKEGQNVTLSCEQNLNHDAMYWYRQDPGQGLRLIYYSQIVNDFQKGDIAEGYSVSREKKESFPLTVTSAQKNPTAFYLCASTLAGGTYNEQFFGPGTRLTVL.

The V call is TRBV30, the J call TRBJ1-2; D call uncertain. This CDR3 comprises 13 residues. Germline V gene lookup returns CDR1 GTSNPN and CDR2 SVGIG (reference sequence). Trimming stripped 6 bases from V and 3 bases from J, with 14 bases between. The CDR3 nucleotides read TGTGCCTGCCACGGCCGGAGGGACTATGGCTACACCTTC. Residues: CACHGRRDYGYTF. Looking up the rest from reference TRBV30 and TRBJ1-2 gives the full variable domain: SQTIHQWPATLVQPVGSPLSLECTVEGTSNPNLYWYRQAAGRGLQLLFYSVGIGQISSEVPQNLSASRPQDRQFILSSKKLLLSDSGFYLCACHGRRDYGYTFGSGTRLTVV.

The rearrangement joins TRBV6-2 or TRBV6-3 to TRBJ1-4; tentative D call: TRBD1 (5 bases). With 5 bases removed from V and 0 bases from J, the gap between germline ends came to 10 bases. This CDR3 is 15 amino acids long. The germline V gene has CDR1 MNHEY and CDR2 SVGEGT. The CDR3 nucleotides are TGTGCCAGCAGTCCCGGGGGGGCAACTAATGAAAAACTGTTTTTT. Protein: CASSPGGATNEKLFF.

The chain joins TRBV6-4 to TRBJ1-6, with TRBD1 as a possible D gene (6 bases). Between the trimmed V and J ends, which lost 5 bases and 10 bases, there was a span of 12 bases. The V gene's germline CDR1 is MRHNA and CDR2 SNTAGT. CDR3 length: 13 residues. CDR3 in amino acids: CASSYTGRSPLHF. CDR3 in DNA: TGTGCCAGCAGTTACACAGGGAGATCACCCCTCCACTTT.

The chain recombines TRBV2 with TRBJ2-2; 11 nucleotides agree with TRBD2. The ends lost 1 base at V and 7 bases at J; junction bases unmatched: 2. The CDR3 contains 15 residues. CDR1 and CDR2 from the germline V gene are SNHLY and FYNNEI. The CDR3 DNA reads TGTGCCAGCAGTGAAGGACTAGCGGGGATCGGGGAGCTGTTTTTT. This gives the protein CASSEGLAGIGELFF.